This T cell receptor beta chain was sequenced during a study of blood T cell repertoires in COVID-19. On the study more broadly: Acute-phase and convalescent COVID-19 samples originated in the United States, Italy and Spain. T cells, B-cell-depleted T cells, or PBMCs supplied cDNA or gDNA.

The germline V gene has CDR1 SQVTM and CDR2 ANQGSEA. The CDR3 is made up of 14 amino acids. V gave up 3 bases and J gave up 1 base, with 12 bases separating them. Per the authors' pipeline: Estimation of nucleated cell counts was performed using reference gene primer amplification. Assay: immunoSEQ multiplex PCR; the TCRdb copy retains only in-frame clones and omits some. V, J and clone size derive from that table, while D and trimming were established from the DNA sequence. The table has 140,000 or so clones, approximately 90% seen once; the top ten hold around 10%. The sequence was collected from a woman of 80 years or more with acute or convalescent COVID-19. The sample taken for sequencing was peripheral blood. The chain combines TRBV29-1 with TRBJ1-2; a possible D gene is TRBD1 (6 bases). In DNA, the CDR3 is TGCAGCGTTGACGGGGGGCGTGGTAACTATGGCTACACCTTC. It translates to CSVDGGRGNYGYTF. The entire variable domain, with the rest obtained from reference TRBV29-1 and TRBJ1-2, is as follows: SAVISQKPSRDICQRGTSLTIQCQVDSQVTMMFWYRQQPGQSLTLIATANQGSEATYESGFVIDKFPISRPNLTFSTLTVSNMSPEDSSIYLCSVDGGRGNYGYTFGSGTRLTVV.